This TCR beta chain was captured by sequencing in a study of metastatic and nonmetastatic thyroid tumors. Study conclusions and caveats: Malignant tumors reportedly showed significantly higher TCR beta diversity than benign nodules in both blood and tumor.

This clone came up many times. Its antigen is not identified. The CDR3 is 16 amino acids. Germline assignment: CDR1 MNHEY and CDR2 SMNVEV (reference sequence). V shed 4 bases and J 2 bases; nucleotides not matched to a gene: 5. Every patient underwent thyroid surgery untreated. TCRdb re-analyzed the PCR reads through MiXCR. The table lists around 46,000 clones, around 20% of them singletons. Source material: blood. The V and J genes are TRBV27 and TRBJ2-6, with 7 bases lining up with TRBD2. This receptor was obtained from a male donor with papillary thyroid cancer or a benign thyroid nodule (not recorded which). Some clones in this sample may be carry-over from other donors' samples. CDR3 loop: CASSSGGFPGANVLTF. Here the CDR3 DNA reads TGTGCCAGCAGTTCGGGGGGATTTCCTGGGGCCAACGTCCTGACTTTC.